A selection of T cell receptor beta chains follows, all from one sample in a study of shared clonotypes between healthy human individuals. Libraries were prepared by immunoSEQ multiplex PCR; TCRdb keeps only in-frame clonotypes and omits some of them. Of some 500,000 clones listed, 79% are singletons. The material sequenced was PBMCs. The receptors shown here come from a woman between 35 and 50 years old in good health. Some clones in this sample may be carry-over from other donors' samples. Each CDR3 is given with its conserved first and last residue. A D gene is named only where the DNA matches it firmly. Where a row states a size, it is once, few, many or the class of an expanded clone; other rows omit it.

V gene: TRBV6-4; J gene: TRBJ1-2; D gene: -; clone size: -; CDR3 DNA: TGTGCCAGCAGTGCAGGGGTCGGCTATGGCTACACCTTC; CDR3 protein: CASSAGVGYGYTF
V gene: TRBV30; J gene: TRBJ1-2; D gene: -; clone size: -; CDR3 DNA: TGTGCCTGGAGTGTACAAGGGGCGTATGGCTACACCTTC; CDR3 protein: CAWSVQGAYGYTF
V gene: TRBV27; J gene: TRBJ2-3; D gene: -; clone size: -; CDR3 DNA: TGTGCCAGCAGTCGGTCCAGGGGGGGTCCTGGCACAGATACGCAGTATTTT; CDR3 protein: CASSRSRGGPGTDTQYF
V gene: TRBV2; J gene: TRBJ1-5; D gene: -; clone size: few; CDR3 DNA: TGTGCCAGCAGTGTATCAGGGGCCCCGCTTAGCAATCAGCCCCAGCATTTT; CDR3 protein: CASSVSGAPLSNQPQHF
V gene: TRBV7-3; J gene: TRBJ2-2; D gene: TRBD1; clone size: -; CDR3 DNA: TGTGCCAGCAGTCCCCGGGACAGGGGAGGGGCCGGGGAGCTGTTTTTT; CDR3 protein: CASSPRDRGGAGELFF
V gene: TRBV7-9; J gene: TRBJ2-1; D gene: TRBD2; clone size: -; CDR3 DNA: TGTGCCAGCAGCTTCGGGACTAGCGGAGGGGGTTACAATGAGCAGTTCTTC; CDR3 protein: CASSFGTSGGGYNEQFF
V gene: TRBV6-4; J gene: TRBJ2-2; D gene: -; clone size: once; CDR3 DNA: TGTGCCAGCAGCCAGGGCGTGAACACCGGGGAGCTGTTTTTT; CDR3 protein: CASSQGVNTGELFF
V gene: TRBV14; J gene: TRBJ2-5; D gene: TRBD1; clone size: -; CDR3 DNA: TGTGCCAGCAGCCCCCGGACAGGCCAAGAGACCCAGTACTTC; CDR3 protein: CASSPRTGQETQYF
V gene: TRBV18; J gene: TRBJ2-1; D gene: TRBD2; clone size: -; CDR3 DNA: TGTGCCAGCTCACCACTTAGCCTAGCGGGAGGCAATGAGCAGTTCTTC; CDR3 protein: CASSPLSLAGGNEQFF
V gene: TRBV21-1; J gene: TRBJ2-7; D gene: -; clone size: -; CDR3 DNA: TGTGCCAGCAGCAAAGCGCGAGGTCAGGGGGCAGCATCCTACGAGCAGTACTTC; CDR3 protein: CASSKARGQGAASYEQYF
V gene: TRBV23-1; J gene: TRBJ2-5; D gene: TRBD2; clone size: once; CDR3 DNA: TGCGCCAGCAGTCAATCGAGGAGGGCTAGCGGGCTCGAGACCCAGTACTTC; CDR3 protein: CASSQSRRASGLETQYF
V gene: TRBV5-6; J gene: TRBJ2-3; D gene: TRBD2; clone size: -; CDR3 DNA: TGTGCCAGCAGCTGGGGGGCTAGCGGGGACGCAGATACGCAGTATTTT; CDR3 protein: CASSWGASGDADTQYF